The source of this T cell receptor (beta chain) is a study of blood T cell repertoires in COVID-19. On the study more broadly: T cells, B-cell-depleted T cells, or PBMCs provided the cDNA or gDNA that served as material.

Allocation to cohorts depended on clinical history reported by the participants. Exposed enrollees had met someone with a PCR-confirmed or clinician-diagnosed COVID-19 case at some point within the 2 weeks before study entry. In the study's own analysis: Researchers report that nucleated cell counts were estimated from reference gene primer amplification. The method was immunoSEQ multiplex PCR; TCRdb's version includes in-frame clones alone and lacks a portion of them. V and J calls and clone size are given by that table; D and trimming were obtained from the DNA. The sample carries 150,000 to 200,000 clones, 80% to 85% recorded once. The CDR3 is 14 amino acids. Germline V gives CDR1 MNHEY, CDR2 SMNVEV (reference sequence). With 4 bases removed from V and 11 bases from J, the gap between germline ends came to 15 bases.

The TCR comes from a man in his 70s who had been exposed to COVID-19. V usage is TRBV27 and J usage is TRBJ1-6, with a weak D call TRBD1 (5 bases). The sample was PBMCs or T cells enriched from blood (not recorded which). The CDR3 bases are TGTGCCAGCAGTTCGTCAGGGCCCCTGGCACCCCTCCACTTT. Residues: CASSSSGPLAPLHF.